These T cell receptor beta chains were read from a single sample in a study of T cell responses to AZD1222 COVID-19 vaccine. The assay was immunoSEQ multiplex PCR, and TCRdb's table has in-frame clones only and misses some. The table records over 120,000 clones, over 90% of them present only once. Sequenced here: peripheral blood, sampled on day 0 of AZD1222 vaccination. These receptors were collected from an adult in good health. Each CDR3 is given with its conserved first and last residue. A D gene is named only where the DNA matches it firmly. Clone size, where shown, is once, few, many, or a class for clones that have expanded.

NA TRBJ2-2 NA TRBV5-1 TGCGCCAGCAGCTTGAGGCCAGAGGGTAGCACCGGGGAGCTGTTTTTT CASSLRPEGSTGELFF
NA TRBJ2-2 TRBD2 TRBV28 TGTGCCAGCAGTCCCCCATTTTGGGAGGGAAAGATCGGGGAGCTGTTTTTT CASSPPFWEGKIGELFF
NA TRBJ2-1 TRBD2 TRBV6-1 TGTGCCAGCAGTTGGAGTAGCGGGAACGACAATGAGCAGTTCTTC CASSWSSGNDNEQFF
NA TRBJ2-5 TRBD2 TRBV19 TGTGCCAGTAGTATCGGAGGGGGACTAGCGGGAGCGGAGACCCAGTACTTC CASSIGGGLAGAETQYF
once TRBJ1-4 NA TRBV19 TGTGCCAGCCACAGGGAAGCAACTAATGAAAAACTGTTTTTT CASHREATNEKLFF
NA TRBJ2-7 TRBD1 TRBV5-1 TGCGCCAGCAGCTGGGGGACAGGGGGGAAGAACGAGCAGTACTTC CASSWGTGGKNEQYF
NA TRBJ2-2 TRBD2 TRBV5-1 TGCGCCAGCAGCTTGCCTAGCGGGAGAGGGGGCACCGGGGAGCTGTTTTTT CASSLPSGRGGTGELFF
NA TRBJ2-1 NA TRBV7-3 TGTGCCAGCAGCTTAACTTTCGGTAATGAGCAGTTCTTC CASSLTFGNEQFF
NA TRBJ2-1 TRBD2 TRBV24-1 TGTGCCACCACTGCCGGGACTAGCGGGTACAATGAGCAGTTCTTC CATTAGTSGYNEQFF
NA TRBJ1-2 NA TRBV29-1 TGCAGCGTTGAATCACGGACTAACTATGGCTACACCTTC CSVESRTNYGYTF
NA TRBJ2-5 TRBD2 TRBV24-1 TGTGCCACCGCCGGGACTAGCCAAGAGACCCAGTACTTC CATAGTSQETQYF
NA TRBJ1-3 NA TRBV19 TGTGCCAGTAGAGCCGGGAGCTCTGGAAACACCATATATTTT CASRAGSSGNTIYF
NA TRBJ2-3 TRBD2 TRBV5-1 TGCGCCAGCAGCGCGCGGACTAGCGCCACAGATACGCAGTATTTT CASSARTSATDTQYF
NA TRBJ2-7 TRBD1 TRBV27 TGTGCCAGCAGTTTGTCGCCGGGACAGGGGAACCAGCAGTACTTC CASSLSPGQGNQQYF
NA TRBJ1-1 TRBD1 TRBV6-5 TGTGCCAGCAGTCGGACAGGTTCGAACACTGAAGCTTTCTTT CASSRTGSNTEAFF
NA TRBJ1-2 NA TRBV10-3 TGTGCCATCAGTGAGTCGTACTATACCACAGGGAGGTATTACACCTTC CAISESYYTTGRYYTF
NA TRBJ1-5 NA TRBV30 TGTGCCTGGAGTGAGGGGAACAGCAATCAGCCCCAGCATTTT CAWSEGNSNQPQHF
NA TRBJ2-7 NA TRBV14 TGTGCCAGCAGTCAAGACAGGACCGGGGAGCAGTACTTC CASSQDRTGEQYF
NA TRBJ1-4 NA TRBV4-1 TGCGCCAGCAGCCAAGTCGCGGGGGCGTTTGAAAAACTGTTTTTT CASSQVAGAFEKLFF
NA TRBJ1-1 TRBD1 TRBV6-5 TGTGCCAGCAGTAGAACAGGGGGCGGGAACACTGAAGCTTTCTTT CASSRTGGGNTEAFF